This record concerns one T cell receptor (beta chain) sequence. Its antigen is still unknown. One base away there is no much larger clone; base qualities are not given. These data originate in a study of T cell repertoires in enteric fever listed by TCRdb under 2018. The study in broad terms: Using volunteers experimentally challenged with Salmonella Typhi or Paratyphi A, the study rebuilt the Salmonella-specific repertoire of circulating effector CD4+ T cells. T cell staining, including ex vivo staining, was performed with tetramers loaded with CdtB(105-125) peptide variants (SP110Y, ST110H). Mass cytometry was used to identify circulating effector CD4+ T cells responding to Salmonella infection. Four approaches were merged in the work: T cell receptor sequencing, unbiased single-cell cloning, mass cytometry and live fluorescence barcoding. What the authors observed across the whole study: S. Typhi- and S. Paratyphi A-specific immunodominant T cell antigens were identified as HlyE and CdtB, respectively. Single amino acid differences in the immunodominant proteins CdtB and PhoN appeared to drive the accumulation of T cells that did not cross-react between serovars. Cross-reactive responses against distantly related Salmonella serovars, as well as clones recognizing antigens unique to S. Typhi or S. Paratyphi A, were included among the expanded clonotypes.

Reads for this sample came from an Illumina MiSeq. In TCRdb, the public reads were trimmed at Q25 with fastp and aligned with MiXCR, with productive beta chains retained. Duplicate CDR3 protein sequences are folded into a single record with the most common DNA and genes. The sample table lists about 1,600 distinct CDR3 sequences, 30% to 40% of them with a count of one. The ten largest clones take up less than 20% of the sample. Inclusive of the bounding cysteine and phenylalanine, the CDR3 is 15 residues long. Only the CDR3 portion is preserved as DNA: 45 bases, with reading frame beginning at the first base. Germline trimming amounts to 5 bases on V and 5 bases on J, with 4 as the count of junction bases outside the gene matches. The germline V gene provides CDR1 SGHTA and CDR2 FQGTGA.

The chain links TRBV7-3 with TRBJ2-3; 13 bases in between match TRBD2. This clonotype was sampled from a human donor with Salmonella enteric fever, either typhoid or paratyphoid (not recorded which). Sequencing input: CCR7- CD38- CD4+ T cells from PBMCs. The CDR3 region reads CASSRTSGSGDTQYF. The DNA sequence is given as TGTGCCAGCAGCCGGACTAGCGGGAGTGGAGATACGCAGTATTTT.